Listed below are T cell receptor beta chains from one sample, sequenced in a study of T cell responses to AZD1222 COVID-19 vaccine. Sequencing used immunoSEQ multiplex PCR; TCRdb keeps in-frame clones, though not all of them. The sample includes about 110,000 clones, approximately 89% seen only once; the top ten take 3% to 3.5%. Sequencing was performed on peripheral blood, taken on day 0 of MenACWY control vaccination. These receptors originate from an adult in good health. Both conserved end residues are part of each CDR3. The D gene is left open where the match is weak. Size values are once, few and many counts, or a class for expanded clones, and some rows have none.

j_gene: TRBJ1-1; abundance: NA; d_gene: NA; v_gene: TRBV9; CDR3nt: TGTGCCAGCAGCGATGGGGTTTCGGGAAACACTGAAGCTTTCTTT; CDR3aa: CASSDGVSGNTEAFF
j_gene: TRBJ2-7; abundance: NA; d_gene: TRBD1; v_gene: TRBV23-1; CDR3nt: TGCGCCAGCAGTCAATCTGTCTCCGGGACAGGGCTCTACGAGCAGTACTTC; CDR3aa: CASSQSVSGTGLYEQYF
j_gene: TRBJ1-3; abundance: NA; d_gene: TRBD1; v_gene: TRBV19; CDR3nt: TGTGCCAGTAGCATCGACAGGGGATCTTCATGGGGAAACACCATATATTTT; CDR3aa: CASSIDRGSSWGNTIYF
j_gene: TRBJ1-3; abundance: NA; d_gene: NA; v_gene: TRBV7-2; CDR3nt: TGTGCCAGCAGTAGGGAGAGCTCTGGAAACACCATATATTTT; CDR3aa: CASSRESSGNTIYF
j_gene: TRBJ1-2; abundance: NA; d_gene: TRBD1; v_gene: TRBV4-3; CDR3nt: TGCGCCAGCAGCCAAGACCCAGGGGGCGCCGGTGGCTACACCTTC; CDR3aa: CASSQDPGGAGGYTF
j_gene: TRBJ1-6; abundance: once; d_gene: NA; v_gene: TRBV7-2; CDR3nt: TGTGCCAGCAGCTTAAGGGACGGTTATTCACCCCTCCACTTT; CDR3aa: CASSLRDGYSPLHF
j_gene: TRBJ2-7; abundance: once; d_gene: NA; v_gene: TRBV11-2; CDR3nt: TGTGCCAGCAGCTTAATCCAGGGTCTAGGCGAGCAGTACTTC; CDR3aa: CASSLIQGLGEQYF
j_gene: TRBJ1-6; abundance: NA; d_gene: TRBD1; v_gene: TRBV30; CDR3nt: TGTGCCTGGGGACAGGGCTCCTATAATTCACCCCTCCACTTT; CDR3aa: CAWGQGSYNSPLHF
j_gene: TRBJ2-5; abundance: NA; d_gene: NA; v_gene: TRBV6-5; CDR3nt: TGTGCCAGCAGTTATCGGCAGGCTGGACAAGAGACCCAGTACTTC; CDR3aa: CASSYRQAGQETQYF
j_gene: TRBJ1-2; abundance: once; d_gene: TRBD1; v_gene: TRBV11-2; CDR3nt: TGTGCCAGCAGCTTAGGTGTGACAGGGCCCTATGGCTACACCTTC; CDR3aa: CASSLGVTGPYGYTF
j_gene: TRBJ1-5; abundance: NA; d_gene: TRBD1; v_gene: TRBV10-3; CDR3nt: TGTGCCATCAGTGAGTCGGACAGGGTGGATTTTCAGCCCCAGCATTTT; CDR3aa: CAISESDRVDFQPQHF
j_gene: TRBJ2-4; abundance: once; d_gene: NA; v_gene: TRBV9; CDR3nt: TGTGCCAGCAGCGTAGACAGCGATTTAAACATTCAGTACTTC; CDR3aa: CASSVDSDLNIQYF
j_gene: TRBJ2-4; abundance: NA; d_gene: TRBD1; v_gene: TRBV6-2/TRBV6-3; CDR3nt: TGTGCCAGCAGTGAGGGGACAGCAGAAACAAACATTCAGTACTTC; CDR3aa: CASSEGTAETNIQYF
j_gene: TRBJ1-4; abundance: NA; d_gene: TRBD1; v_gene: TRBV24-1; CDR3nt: TGTGCCACCAGTGATCCGACAGGGGGAGATGAAAAACTGTTTTTT; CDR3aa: CATSDPTGGDEKLFF
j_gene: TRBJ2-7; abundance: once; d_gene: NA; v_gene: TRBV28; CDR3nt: TGTGCCAGCAGTTTACAGGGTTACGACGAGCAGTACTTC; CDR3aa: CASSLQGYDEQYF
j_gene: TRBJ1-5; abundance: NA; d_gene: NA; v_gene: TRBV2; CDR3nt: TGTGCCAGCAAGCGAGGAACCAATCAGCCCCAGCATTTT; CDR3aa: CASKRGTNQPQHF
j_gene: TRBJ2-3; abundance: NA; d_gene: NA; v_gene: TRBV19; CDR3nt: TGTGCCAGTAGTATGGACCGGGGGCCTACAGATACGCAGTATTTT; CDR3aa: CASSMDRGPTDTQYF
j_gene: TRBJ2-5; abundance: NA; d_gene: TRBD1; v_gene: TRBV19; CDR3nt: TGTGCCAGTAGCACCGCAGGGACAGGGGAAGAGACCCAGTACTTC; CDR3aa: CASSTAGTGEETQYF
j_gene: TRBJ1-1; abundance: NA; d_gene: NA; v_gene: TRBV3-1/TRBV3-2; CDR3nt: TGTGCCAGCAGCCAAGACGGGGGCATGGACACTGAAGCTTTCTTT; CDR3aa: CASSQDGGMDTEAFF
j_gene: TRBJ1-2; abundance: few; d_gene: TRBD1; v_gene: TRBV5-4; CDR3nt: TGTGCCAGCAGCCCACAGGGGGGGGAGTATGGCTACACCTTC; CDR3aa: CASSPQGGEYGYTF
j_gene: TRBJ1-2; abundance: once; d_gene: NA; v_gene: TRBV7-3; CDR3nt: TGTGCCAGCAGCCCTGGGCAGGGCTATGGCTACACCTTC; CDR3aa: CASSPGQGYGYTF
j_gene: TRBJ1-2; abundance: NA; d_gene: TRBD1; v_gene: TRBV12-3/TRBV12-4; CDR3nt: TGTGCCAGCAGTTTACAGGGGGTCAACGGCTACACCTTC; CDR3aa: CASSLQGVNGYTF
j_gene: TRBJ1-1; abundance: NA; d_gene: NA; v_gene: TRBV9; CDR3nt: TGTGCCAGCAGCGGACAAGGGGGGTTGAACACTGAAGCTTTCTTT; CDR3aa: CASSGQGGLNTEAFF
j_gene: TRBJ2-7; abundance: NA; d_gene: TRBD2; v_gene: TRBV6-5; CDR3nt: TGTGCCAGCAGTCTAGCGGGGGGCAGCTCCTACGAGCAGTACTTC; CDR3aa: CASSLAGGSSYEQYF
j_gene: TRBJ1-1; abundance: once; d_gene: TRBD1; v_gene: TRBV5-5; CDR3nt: TGTGCCAGCAGCCCAACAGGGGGCTTCAGTGGGGGCACTGAAGCTTTCTTT; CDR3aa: CASSPTGGFSGGTEAFF
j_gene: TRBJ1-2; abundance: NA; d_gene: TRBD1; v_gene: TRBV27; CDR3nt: TGTGCCAGCAGTCCAAACACAGGGGGAGGCTATGGCTACACCTTC; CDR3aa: CASSPNTGGGYGYTF
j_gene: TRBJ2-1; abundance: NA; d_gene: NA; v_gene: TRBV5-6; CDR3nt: TGTGCCAGCAGACCGCCCTGGGGTGGGTACAATGAGCAGTTCTTC; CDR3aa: CASRPPWGGYNEQFF